The rows below give T cell receptor beta chains drawn from one sample of a study of graft-versus-host responses after intestinal transplantation. Sequencing was performed with immunoSEQ multiplex PCR; in TCRdb, only in-frame clones are kept and a portion is missing. Of about 17,000 clones in the sample, roughly three quarters were seen once. Source: ileum tissue, taken approximately 450 days after intestinal transplant. The source is a human patient who received an intestinal transplant, so some T cells may come from the graft donor. Both conserved end residues are part of each CDR3. The order of the fields is J gene, clone size, V gene, D gene, CDR3 DNA, CDR3 protein. D genes are given only for firm matches. Clone size is not always given. Where it is, it says once, few, many or a class for expanded clones.

J: TRBJ1-2
size: few
V: TRBV6-1
D: TRBD1
DNA: TGTGCCAGCAGCTCCGGACAGGGGGCAGGCTACACCTTC
CDR3: CASSSGQGAGYTF

J: TRBJ2-7
size: NA
V: TRBV7-8
D: TRBD2
DNA: TGTGCCAGCAGCCACAGACCCCGACAGACCGGGACTAGCGGGGGGACGCATGAGCAGTACTTC
CDR3: CASSHRPRQTGTSGGTHEQYF

J: TRBJ2-7
size: NA
V: TRBV6-5
D: TRBD1
DNA: TGTGCCAGCAGTTACTCACGGGACAGGGGATACGAGCAGTACTTC
CDR3: CASSYSRDRGYEQYF

J: TRBJ2-7
size: NA
V: TRBV5-8
D: TRBD2
DNA: TGTGCCAGCAGCTACGGGACTAGCTCCTACGAGCAGTACTTC
CDR3: CASSYGTSSYEQYF

J: TRBJ1-1
size: NA
V: TRBV27
D: NA
DNA: TGTGCCAGCAGCTGGAGCCTAATGAACACTGAAGCTTTCTTT
CDR3: CASSWSLMNTEAFF

J: TRBJ2-1
size: NA
V: TRBV4-2
D: TRBD2
DNA: TGTGCCAGCAGCACACAACTAGCGGAGACCTACAATGAGCAGTTCTTC
CDR3: CASSTQLAETYNEQFF

J: TRBJ1-1
size: NA
V: TRBV29-1
D: NA
DNA: TGCAGCGTTCACAGGGAGGTGAACACTGAAGCTTTCTTT
CDR3: CSVHREVNTEAFF

J: TRBJ2-1
size: few
V: TRBV27
D: NA
DNA: TGTGCCAGCAGTTTAGGGCAGCTAAATGAGCAGTTCTTC
CDR3: CASSLGQLNEQFF

J: TRBJ2-7
size: NA
V: TRBV11-2
D: NA
DNA: TGTGCCAGCAGCAACACAGGGACCGCCTACGAGCAGTACTTC
CDR3: CASSNTGTAYEQYF

J: TRBJ2-3
size: NA
V: TRBV9
D: TRBD2
DNA: TGTGCCAGCGGCGGGGGGGCTTTTAGCACAGATACGCAGTATTTT
CDR3: CASGGGAFSTDTQYF

J: TRBJ2-1
size: NA
V: TRBV7-9
D: TRBD1
DNA: TGTGCCAGCTCAGGGGGTGAAAGGGAGCAGTTCTTC
CDR3: CASSGGEREQFF

J: TRBJ1-2
size: NA
V: TRBV6-1
D: TRBD1
DNA: TGTGCCAGCAGTGCCCTCGCCGGCCCCGGGACAGCCTATGGCTACACCTTC
CDR3: CASSALAGPGTAYGYTF

J: TRBJ2-5
size: NA
V: TRBV5-1
D: TRBD2
DNA: TGCGCCAGCAGCTTGGGAGCGGGGGAAGAGACCCAGTACTTC
CDR3: CASSLGAGEETQYF

J: TRBJ2-1
size: NA
V: TRBV7-9
D: TRBD2
DNA: TGTGCCAGCAGCTTACGGGGAGGGAATGAGCAGTTCTTC
CDR3: CASSLRGGNEQFF

J: TRBJ2-7
size: NA
V: TRBV7-3
D: TRBD1
DNA: TGTGCCAGCAGCAGGGACAGAGACTACGAGCAGTACTTC
CDR3: CASSRDRDYEQYF

J: TRBJ2-3
size: NA
V: TRBV7-6
D: NA
DNA: TGTGCCAGCAGCTTGGAGAGCGAGGGGAGCACAGATACGCAGTATTTT
CDR3: CASSLESEGSTDTQYF

J: TRBJ1-2
size: once
V: TRBV2
D: TRBD1
DNA: TGTGCCAGCAGTGAACAGTCAGGGGGAGGAGTGGACTATGGCTACACCTTC
CDR3: CASSEQSGGGVDYGYTF

J: TRBJ2-3
size: NA
V: TRBV29-1
D: TRBD2
DNA: TGCAGCGTTGGTGGCGGGGGGGTCACAGATACGCAGTATTTT
CDR3: CSVGGGGVTDTQYF

J: TRBJ2-7
size: NA
V: TRBV11-2
D: TRBD2
DNA: TGTGCCAGCAGGCCCGGGGTAGCGGGGGGCATAACGCCGGCCTACGAGCAGTACTTC
CDR3: CASRPGVAGGITPAYEQYF

J: TRBJ1-3
size: NA
V: TRBV2
D: NA
DNA: TGTGCCAGCGGACCTCCGGGTGGAAACACCATATATTTT
CDR3: CASGPPGGNTIYF

J: TRBJ2-2
size: NA
V: TRBV29-1
D: NA
DNA: TGCAGCGTTGAAGACCAGGGCACCGGGGAGCTGTTTTTT
CDR3: CSVEDQGTGELFF

J: TRBJ2-7
size: NA
V: TRBV10-3
D: NA
DNA: TGTGCCATCTTGGTGGCGGGCAGTCCCTACGAGCAGTACTTC
CDR3: CAILVAGSPYEQYF

J: TRBJ2-7
size: NA
V: TRBV7-2
D: TRBD1
DNA: TGTGCCAGCAGCTTAACCGCCACGACAGGGGCCGGGGAGTACTTC
CDR3: CASSLTATTGAGEYF

J: TRBJ1-5
size: NA
V: TRBV7-6
D: TRBD1
DNA: TGTGCCAGCAGTCCAGCGACAGGGCGGGCCAATCAGCCCCAGCATTTT
CDR3: CASSPATGRANQPQHF

J: TRBJ2-7
size: NA
V: TRBV27
D: NA
DNA: TGTGCCAGCAGTCCGGGGGTCAGCCGCGAGCAGTACTTC
CDR3: CASSPGVSREQYF

J: TRBJ2-2
size: NA
V: TRBV6-5
D: NA
DNA: TGTGCCAGCAACTGGAGGGGGCTGGGCGGGGAGCTGTTTTTT
CDR3: CASNWRGLGGELFF

J: TRBJ1-2
size: NA
V: TRBV5-4
D: TRBD1
DNA: TGTGCCAGCAGCTTGGCAGGGGGCGATGGCTACACCTTC
CDR3: CASSLAGGDGYTF

J: TRBJ1-5
size: NA
V: TRBV6-5
D: NA
DNA: TGTGCCAGCGCCCCGGGGGGTCTCTACAATCAGCCCCAGCATTTT
CDR3: CASAPGGLYNQPQHF

J: TRBJ2-3
size: few
V: TRBV18
D: TRBD1
DNA: TGTGCCAGCTCAACTCTGGGGACAGGGGGAGCAGATACGCAGTATTTT
CDR3: CASSTLGTGGADTQYF

J: TRBJ2-3
size: NA
V: TRBV5-6
D: TRBD2
DNA: TGTGCCAGCAGCTTGCAGCGGGGTGGAGATACGCAGTATTTT
CDR3: CASSLQRGGDTQYF

J: TRBJ2-5
size: NA
V: TRBV9
D: NA
DNA: TGTGCCAGCAGCGCCCTACTGGACGGCCAAGAGACCCAGTACTTC
CDR3: CASSALLDGQETQYF

J: TRBJ1-3
size: NA
V: TRBV5-5
D: NA
DNA: TGTGCCAGCAGCTTGGTGGGCAGAGGAAACACCATATATTTT
CDR3: CASSLVGRGNTIYF

J: TRBJ1-3
size: NA
V: TRBV18
D: NA
DNA: TGTGCCAGCTCACCACCGGAACGGAGAAACACCATATATTTT
CDR3: CASSPPERRNTIYF

J: TRBJ2-3
size: NA
V: TRBV5-1
D: NA
DNA: TGCGCCAGCAGCTTGGCCTATGGTGCCGATACGCAGTATTTT
CDR3: CASSLAYGADTQYF

J: TRBJ2-7
size: NA
V: TRBV7-8
D: NA
DNA: TGTGCCAGCAGCCCAGGGCGGGGGCAGGATTGGAACTCCTACGAGCAGTACTTC
CDR3: CASSPGRGQDWNSYEQYF

J: TRBJ1-1
size: NA
V: TRBV5-8
D: NA
DNA: TGTGCCAGCAGCCATAATACTTTCTTT
CDR3: CASSHNTFF

J: TRBJ2-5
size: few
V: TRBV15
D: NA
DNA: TGTGCCACCAGCAAGACGTCAGGGGGGGCAGAGACCCAGTACTTC
CDR3: CATSKTSGGAETQYF

J: TRBJ1-3
size: NA
V: TRBV5-4
D: NA
DNA: TGTGCCAGCAGCGGAGGGGCTGGGCAGGGCGGGAACACCATATATTTT
CDR3: CASSGGAGQGGNTIYF

J: TRBJ2-7
size: NA
V: TRBV7-3
D: NA
DNA: TGTGCCAGCAGCCCTACTCAGGGCGAGCAGTACTTC
CDR3: CASSPTQGEQYF

J: TRBJ1-3
size: once
V: TRBV5-4
D: NA
DNA: TGTGCCAGCAGCTTGGGCGGGGCCGTCTCTGGAAACACCATATATTTT
CDR3: CASSLGGAVSGNTIYF

J: TRBJ2-7
size: NA
V: TRBV7-9
D: NA
DNA: TGTGCCAGCAGCCCAACAGGGAATCCCTACGAGCAGTACTTC
CDR3: CASSPTGNPYEQYF

J: TRBJ1-2
size: few
V: TRBV5-6
D: NA
DNA: TGTGCCAGCAGCTTAGGAGTCATAGCTAACTATGGCTACACCTTC
CDR3: CASSLGVIANYGYTF

J: TRBJ1-5
size: NA
V: TRBV4-3
D: NA
DNA: TGCGCCAGCAGCCCCGGGTTCGGTAATCAGCCCCAGCATTTT
CDR3: CASSPGFGNQPQHF

J: TRBJ2-3
size: NA
V: TRBV7-9
D: NA
DNA: TGTGCCAGCAGCTTAACGGCCAGCACAGATACGCAGTATTTT
CDR3: CASSLTASTDTQYF

J: TRBJ1-2
size: NA
V: TRBV20-1
D: NA
DNA: TGCAGTGCACCGACCCTGGACGGCTACACCTTC
CDR3: CSAPTLDGYTF

J: TRBJ2-1
size: NA
V: TRBV7-6
D: NA
DNA: TGTGCCAGCAGCCCCTCCAACTACAATGAGCAGTTCTTC
CDR3: CASSPSNYNEQFF

J: TRBJ1-1
size: NA
V: TRBV5-1
D: TRBD1
DNA: TGCGCCAGCAGCTTGGCGCTGAAGGGGACAGGGTGGAACACTGAAGCTTTCTTT
CDR3: CASSLALKGTGWNTEAFF

J: TRBJ2-3
size: NA
V: TRBV9
D: NA
DNA: TGTGCCAGCAGCGTAGAGACTAGCACAGATACGCAGTATTTT
CDR3: CASSVETSTDTQYF

J: TRBJ2-7
size: NA
V: TRBV6-5
D: NA
DNA: TGTGCCAGCAGTTACTACGGAACAGGTCCCTACGAGCAGTACTTC
CDR3: CASSYYGTGPYEQYF

J: TRBJ1-2
size: NA
V: TRBV2
D: NA
DNA: TGTGCCAGCAGTGAAGATCGTGCCAGGGTCTATGGCTACACCTTC
CDR3: CASSEDRARVYGYTF

J: TRBJ1-1
size: NA
V: TRBV19
D: TRBD1
DNA: TGTGCCAGTAGTCTCCGGGACAGGGTGAACACTGAAGCTTTCTTT
CDR3: CASSLRDRVNTEAFF

J: TRBJ2-2
size: NA
V: TRBV5-4
D: NA
DNA: TGTGCCAGCAGCCCGGCCCACACCGGGGAGCTGTTTTTT
CDR3: CASSPAHTGELFF

J: TRBJ2-3
size: NA
V: TRBV5-6
D: NA
DNA: TGTGCCAGCAGCTTGTGGGAAGATACGCAGTATTTT
CDR3: CASSLWEDTQYF

J: TRBJ2-5
size: NA
V: TRBV5-1
D: NA
DNA: TGCGCCAGCAGCTTGGTTCCGGGGTCGGAAGAGACCCAGTACTTC
CDR3: CASSLVPGSEETQYF

J: TRBJ2-7
size: NA
V: TRBV5-1
D: NA
DNA: TGCGCCAGCAGCTTCGGACCAGGGACCTACGAGCAGTACTTC
CDR3: CASSFGPGTYEQYF

J: TRBJ2-1
size: NA
V: TRBV30
D: TRBD2
DNA: TGTGCCTGGAGTGTACAGAGCGGGGGGGCCTATGAGCAGTTCTTC
CDR3: CAWSVQSGGAYEQFF

J: TRBJ2-2
size: NA
V: TRBV2
D: NA
DNA: TGTGCCAGCAGTGTGGTCTGGAACACCGGGGAGCTGTTTTTT
CDR3: CASSVVWNTGELFF

J: TRBJ2-7
size: NA
V: TRBV19
D: TRBD2
DNA: TGTGCCAGTAGCCGCGGACTAGCGGGGGTTTACGAGCAGTACTTC
CDR3: CASSRGLAGVYEQYF